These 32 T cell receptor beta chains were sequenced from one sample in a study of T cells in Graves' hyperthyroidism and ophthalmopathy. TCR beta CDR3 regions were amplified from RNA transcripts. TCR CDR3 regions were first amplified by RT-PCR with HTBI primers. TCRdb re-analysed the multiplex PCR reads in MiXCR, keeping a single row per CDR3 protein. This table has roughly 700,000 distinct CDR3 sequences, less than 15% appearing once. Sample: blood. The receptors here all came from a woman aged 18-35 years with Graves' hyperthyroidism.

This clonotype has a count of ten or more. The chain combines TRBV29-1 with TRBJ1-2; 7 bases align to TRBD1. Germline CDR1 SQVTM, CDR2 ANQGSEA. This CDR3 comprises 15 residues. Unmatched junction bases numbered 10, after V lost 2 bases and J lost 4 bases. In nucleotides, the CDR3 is TGCAGCGTTGAACACCCAGGGGGGCGTGCCTATGGCTACACCTTC. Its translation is CSVEHPGGRAYGYTF.

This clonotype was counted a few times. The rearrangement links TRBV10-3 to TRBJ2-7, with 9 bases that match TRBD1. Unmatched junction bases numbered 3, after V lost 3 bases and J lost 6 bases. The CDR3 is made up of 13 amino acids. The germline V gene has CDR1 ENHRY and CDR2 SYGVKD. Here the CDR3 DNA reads TGTGCCATCAGTGAAGGGACAGGGTTCGAGCAGTACTTC. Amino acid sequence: CAISEGTGFEQYF.

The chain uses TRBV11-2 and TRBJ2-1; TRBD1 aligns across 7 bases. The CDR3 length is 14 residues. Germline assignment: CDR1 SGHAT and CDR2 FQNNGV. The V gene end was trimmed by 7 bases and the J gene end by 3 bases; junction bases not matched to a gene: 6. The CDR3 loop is CASTRTGFYNEQFF. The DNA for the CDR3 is TGTGCCAGCACCCGGACAGGCTTCTACAATGAGCAGTTCTTC.

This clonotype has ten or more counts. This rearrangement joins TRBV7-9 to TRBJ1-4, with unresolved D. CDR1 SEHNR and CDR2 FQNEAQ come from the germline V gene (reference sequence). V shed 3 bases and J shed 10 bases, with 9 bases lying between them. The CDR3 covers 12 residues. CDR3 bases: TGTGCCAGCAGCTTGGAGGGAGGAAAACTGTTTTTT. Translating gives CASSLEGGKLFF.

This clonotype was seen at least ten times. The CDR3 protein is CASGRDQNTEAFF. CDR3 in DNA: TGTGCCAGCGGCCGGGACCAGAACACTGAAGCTTTCTTT. V is TRBV2 and J is TRBJ1-1; TRBD1 is a possible D gene (5 bases). This CDR3 comprises 13 residues. The V gene lost 8 bases and the J gene lost 1 base, with 11 bases spanning the gap. Germline CDR1 reads SNHLY; CDR2 reads FYNNEI.

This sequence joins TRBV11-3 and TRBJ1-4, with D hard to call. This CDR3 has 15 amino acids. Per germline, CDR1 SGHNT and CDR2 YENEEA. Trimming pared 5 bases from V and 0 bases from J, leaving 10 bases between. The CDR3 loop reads CASSVGSSTNEKLFF. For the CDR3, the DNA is TGTGCCAGCAGCGTAGGGTCCTCAACTAATGAAAAACTGTTTTTT.

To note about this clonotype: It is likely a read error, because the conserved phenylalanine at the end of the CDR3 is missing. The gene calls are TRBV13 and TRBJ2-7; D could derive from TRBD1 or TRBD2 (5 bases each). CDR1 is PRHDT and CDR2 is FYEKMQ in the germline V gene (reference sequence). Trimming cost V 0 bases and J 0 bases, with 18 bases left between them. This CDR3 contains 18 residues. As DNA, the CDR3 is TGTGCCAGCAGCTTAGGCCCCTCCGGGACGGGAAGCTCCTACGAGCAGTACCTC. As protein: CASSLGPSGTGSSYEQYL.

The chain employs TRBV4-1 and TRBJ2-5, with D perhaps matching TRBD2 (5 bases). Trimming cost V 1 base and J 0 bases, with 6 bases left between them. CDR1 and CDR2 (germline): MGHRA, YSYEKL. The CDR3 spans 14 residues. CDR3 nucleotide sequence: TGCGCCAGCAGCCAAGCGGGATACCAAGAGACCCAGTACTTC. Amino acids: CASSQAGYQETQYF.

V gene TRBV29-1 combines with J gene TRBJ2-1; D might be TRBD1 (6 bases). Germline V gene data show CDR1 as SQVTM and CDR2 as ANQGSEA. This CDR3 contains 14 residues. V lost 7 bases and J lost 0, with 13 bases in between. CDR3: CSGGQPSSYNEQFF. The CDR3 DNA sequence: TGCAGCGGCGGACAGCCCAGCTCCTACAATGAGCAGTTCTTC.

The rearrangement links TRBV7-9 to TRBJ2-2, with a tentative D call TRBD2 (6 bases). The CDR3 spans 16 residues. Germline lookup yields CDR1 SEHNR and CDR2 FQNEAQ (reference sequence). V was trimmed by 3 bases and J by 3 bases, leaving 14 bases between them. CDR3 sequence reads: CASSFLAGGDTGELFF. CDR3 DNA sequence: TGTGCCAGCAGCTTTTTGGCCGGCGGGGACACCGGGGAGCTGTTTTTT.

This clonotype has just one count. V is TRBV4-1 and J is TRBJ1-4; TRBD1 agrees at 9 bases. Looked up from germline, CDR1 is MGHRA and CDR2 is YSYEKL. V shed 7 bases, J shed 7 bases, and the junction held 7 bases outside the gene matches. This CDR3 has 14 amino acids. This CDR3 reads CASTEQGAGEKLFF. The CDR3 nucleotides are TGCGCCAGCACCGAACAGGGGGCGGGTGAAAAACTGTTTTTT.

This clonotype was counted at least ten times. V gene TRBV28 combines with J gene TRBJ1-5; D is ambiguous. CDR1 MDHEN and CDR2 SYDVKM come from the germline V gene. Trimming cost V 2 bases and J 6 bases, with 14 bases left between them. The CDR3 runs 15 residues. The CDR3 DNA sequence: TGTGCCAGCAGTTTAAAGTTGGGCTCTAGTCAGCCCCAGCATTTT. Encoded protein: CASSLKLGSSQPQHF.

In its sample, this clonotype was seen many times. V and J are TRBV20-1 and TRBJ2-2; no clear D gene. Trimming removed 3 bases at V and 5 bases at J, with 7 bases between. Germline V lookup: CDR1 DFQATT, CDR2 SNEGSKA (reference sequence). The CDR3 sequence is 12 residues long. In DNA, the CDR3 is TGCAGTGCTAGTCAAACGACCGGGGAGCTGTTTTTT. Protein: CSASQTTGELFF.

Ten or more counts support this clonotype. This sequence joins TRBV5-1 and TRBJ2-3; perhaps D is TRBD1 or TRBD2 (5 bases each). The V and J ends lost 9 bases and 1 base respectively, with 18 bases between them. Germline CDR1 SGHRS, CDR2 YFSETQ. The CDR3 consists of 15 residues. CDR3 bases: TGCGCCACCCACGTGGGGGTCTTTGGCACAGATACGCAGTATTTT. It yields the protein CATHVGVFGTDTQYF.

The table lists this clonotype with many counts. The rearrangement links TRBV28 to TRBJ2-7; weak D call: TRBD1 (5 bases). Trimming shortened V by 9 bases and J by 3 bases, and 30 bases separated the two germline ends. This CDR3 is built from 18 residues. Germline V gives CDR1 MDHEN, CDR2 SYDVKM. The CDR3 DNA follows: TGTGCCAGTCAGGGTTTAGGTCGCTTTACCTCTTCAAACTACGAGCAGTACTTC. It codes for CASQGLGRFTSSNYEQYF. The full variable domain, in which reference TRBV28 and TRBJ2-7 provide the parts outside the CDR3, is DVKVTQSSRYLVKRTGEKVFLECVQDMDHENMFWYRQDPGLGLRLIYFSYDVKMKEKGDIPEGYSVSREKKERFSLILESASTNQTSMYLCASQGLGRFTSSNYEQYFGPGTRLTVT.

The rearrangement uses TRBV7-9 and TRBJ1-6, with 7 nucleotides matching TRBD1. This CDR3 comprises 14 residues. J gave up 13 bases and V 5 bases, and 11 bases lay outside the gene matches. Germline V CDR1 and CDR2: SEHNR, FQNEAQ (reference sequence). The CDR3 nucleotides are TGTGCCAGCAGCGTCACAGGGGCCTACTTCCCCCTCCACTTT. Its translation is CASSVTGAYFPLHF.

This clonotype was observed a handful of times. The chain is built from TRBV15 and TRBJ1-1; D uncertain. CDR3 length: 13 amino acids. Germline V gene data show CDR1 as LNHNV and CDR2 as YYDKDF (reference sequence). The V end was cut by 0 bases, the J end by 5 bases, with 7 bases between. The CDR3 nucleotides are TGTGCCACCAGCAGAGAGGCGGCTACTGAAGCTTTCTTT. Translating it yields CATSREAATEAFF. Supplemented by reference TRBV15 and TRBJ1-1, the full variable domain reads DAMVIQNPRYQVTQFGKPVTLSCSQTLNHNVMYWYQQKSSQAPKLLFHYYDKDFNNEADTPDNFQSRRPNTSFCFLDIRSPGLGDTAMYLCATSREAATEAFFGQGTRLTVV.

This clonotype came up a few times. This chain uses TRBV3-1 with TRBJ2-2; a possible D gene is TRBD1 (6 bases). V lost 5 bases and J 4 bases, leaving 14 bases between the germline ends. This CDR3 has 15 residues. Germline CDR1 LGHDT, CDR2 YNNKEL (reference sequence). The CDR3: CASSGINRATGELFF. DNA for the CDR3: TGTGCCAGCAGCGGGATAAACAGGGCCACCGGGGAGCTGTTTTTT.

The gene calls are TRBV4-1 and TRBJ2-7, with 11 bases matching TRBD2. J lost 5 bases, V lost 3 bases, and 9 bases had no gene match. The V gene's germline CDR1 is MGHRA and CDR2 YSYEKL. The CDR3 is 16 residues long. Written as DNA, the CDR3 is TGCGCCAGCAGCCAGGCCACTAGCGGGAGTTTCCACGAGCAGTACTTC. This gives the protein CASSQATSGSFHEQYF.

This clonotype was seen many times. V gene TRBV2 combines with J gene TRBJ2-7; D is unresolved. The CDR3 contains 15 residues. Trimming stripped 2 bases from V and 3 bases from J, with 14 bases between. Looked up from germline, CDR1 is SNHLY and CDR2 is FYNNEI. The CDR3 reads CASSELNGLHYEQYF. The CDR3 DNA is TGTGCCAGCAGTGAATTGAACGGGCTACACTACGAGCAGTACTTC.

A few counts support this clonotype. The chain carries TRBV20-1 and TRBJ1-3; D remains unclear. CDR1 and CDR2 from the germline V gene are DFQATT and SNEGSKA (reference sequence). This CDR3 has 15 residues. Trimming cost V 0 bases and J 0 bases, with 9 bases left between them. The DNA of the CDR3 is TGCAGTGCTAGAGATTTCACCGGCTCTGGAAACACCATATATTTT. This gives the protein CSARDFTGSGNTIYF.

CDR3 sequence: CASSYSGLAYNNEQFF. In DNA, the CDR3 is TGTGCCAGCAGTTACTCAGGACTAGCGTATAACAATGAGCAGTTCTTC. V gene TRBV6-5 combines with J gene TRBJ2-1; 9 positions agree with TRBD2. CDR3 length equals 16 residues. After removal of 0 bases from V and 5 bases from J, the junction contained 5 bases not matched to a gene. Germline CDR1 and CDR2: MNHEY and SVGAGI.

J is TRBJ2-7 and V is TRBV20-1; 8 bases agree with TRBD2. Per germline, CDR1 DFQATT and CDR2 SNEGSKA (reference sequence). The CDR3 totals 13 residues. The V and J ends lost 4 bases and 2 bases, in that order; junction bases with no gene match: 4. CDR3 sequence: CSAKREPTYEQYF. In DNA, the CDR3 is TGCAGTGCTAAGCGGGAGCCCACCTACGAGCAGTACTTC.

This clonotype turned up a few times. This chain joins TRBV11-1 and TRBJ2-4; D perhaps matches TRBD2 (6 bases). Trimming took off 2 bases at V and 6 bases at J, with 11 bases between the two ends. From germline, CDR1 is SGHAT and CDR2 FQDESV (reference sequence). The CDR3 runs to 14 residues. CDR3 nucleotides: TGTGCCAGCAGCTTACGGAGGGCTGTAAACATTCAGTACTTC. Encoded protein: CASSLRRAVNIQYF.

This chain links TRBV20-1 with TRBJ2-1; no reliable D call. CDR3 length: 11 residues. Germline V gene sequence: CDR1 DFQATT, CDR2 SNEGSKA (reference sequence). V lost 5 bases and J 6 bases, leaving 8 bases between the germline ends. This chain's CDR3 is CSAQDFNEQFF. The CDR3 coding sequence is TGCAGTGCTCAGGATTTCAATGAGCAGTTCTTC.

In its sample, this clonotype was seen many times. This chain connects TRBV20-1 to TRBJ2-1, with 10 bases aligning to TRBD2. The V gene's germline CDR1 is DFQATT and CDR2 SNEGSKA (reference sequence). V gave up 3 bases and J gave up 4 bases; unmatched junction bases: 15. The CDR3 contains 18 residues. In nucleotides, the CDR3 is TGCAGTGCTAGTAAAGGGCTAGCGGGAGCCCCAATGTACAATGAGCAGTTCTTC. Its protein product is CSASKGLAGAPMYNEQFF.

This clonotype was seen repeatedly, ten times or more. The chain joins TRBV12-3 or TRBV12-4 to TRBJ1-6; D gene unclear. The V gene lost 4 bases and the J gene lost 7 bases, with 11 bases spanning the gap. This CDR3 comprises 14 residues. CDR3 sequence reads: CASSSATRNSPLHF. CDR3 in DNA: TGTGCCAGCAGTTCAGCCACAAGAAATTCACCCCTCCACTTT.

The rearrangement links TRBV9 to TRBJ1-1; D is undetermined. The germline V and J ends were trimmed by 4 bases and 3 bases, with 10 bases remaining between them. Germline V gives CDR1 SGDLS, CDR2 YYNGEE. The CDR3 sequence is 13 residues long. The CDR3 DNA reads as TGTGCCAGCAGCCACTTTGGAGACACTGAAGCTTTCTTT. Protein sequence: CASSHFGDTEAFF.

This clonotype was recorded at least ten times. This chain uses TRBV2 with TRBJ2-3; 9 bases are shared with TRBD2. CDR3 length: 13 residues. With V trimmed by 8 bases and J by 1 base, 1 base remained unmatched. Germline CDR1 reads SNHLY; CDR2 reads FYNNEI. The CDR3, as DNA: TGTGCCAGCCGACTAGCGGGCACAGATACGCAGTATTTT. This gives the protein CASRLAGTDTQYF.

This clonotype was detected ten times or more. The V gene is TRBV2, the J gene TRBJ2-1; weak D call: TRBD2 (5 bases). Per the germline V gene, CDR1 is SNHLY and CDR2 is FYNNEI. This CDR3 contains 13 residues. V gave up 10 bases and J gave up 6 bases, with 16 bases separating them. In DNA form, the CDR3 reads TGTGCCACCCGAGAGGGCTACTCCAATGAGCAGTTCTTC. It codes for CATREGYSNEQFF. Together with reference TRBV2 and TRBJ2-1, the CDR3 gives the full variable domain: EPEVTQTPSHQVTQMGQEVILRCVPISNHLYFYWYRQILGQKVEFLVSFYNNEISEKSEIFDDQFSVERPDGSNFTLKIRSTKLEDSAMYFCATREGYSNEQFFGPGTRLTVL.

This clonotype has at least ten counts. CDR3 sequence reads: CASSVLGSFYEQYF. In DNA, the CDR3 is TGTGCCAGCAGCGTCCTAGGGAGTTTCTACGAGCAGTACTTC. The V gene is TRBV11-2, the J gene TRBJ2-7; a weak D match, TRBD2 (5 bases). The CDR3 totals 14 residues. The germline V gene encodes CDR1 SGHAT and CDR2 FQNNGV. The V end was cut by 5 bases, the J end by 3 bases, with 14 bases between. Full variable domain (remainder filled in from reference TRBV11-2 and TRBJ2-7): EAGVAQSPRYKIIEKRQSVAFWCNPISGHATLYWYQQILGQGPKLLIQFQNNGVVDDSQLPKDRFSAERLKGVDSTLKIQPAKLEDSAVYLCASSVLGSFYEQYFGPGTRLTVT.

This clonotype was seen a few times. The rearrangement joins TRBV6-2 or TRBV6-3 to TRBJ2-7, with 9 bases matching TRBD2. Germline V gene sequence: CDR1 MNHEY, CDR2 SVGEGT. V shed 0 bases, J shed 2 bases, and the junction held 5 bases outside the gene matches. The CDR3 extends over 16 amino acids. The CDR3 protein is CASSYSASGTAYEQYF. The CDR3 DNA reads TGTGCCAGCAGTTACTCGGCTAGCGGGACTGCCTACGAGCAGTACTTC.